This is a list of T cell receptor beta chains from one sample in a study of PD-L1 blockade in urothelial cancer. Produced via immunoSEQ multiplex PCR; TCRdb's table is partial and in-frame only. The table lists about 38,000 clones, around four fifths of them singletons, with around 15% in the top ten. Sequencing used PBMCs, obtained around atezolizumab (anti-PD-L1) treatment. All receptors come from a man older than 75 with urothelial cancer. Both conserved end residues are part of each CDR3. The listing skips clone size in some rows; elsewhere it reads once, few, many or a size class.

-	TRBV5-1	TRBJ2-1	CASSFSGGRNEQFF
-	TRBV2	TRBJ2-5	CASGGRVNRRGWETQYF
-	TRBV29-1	TRBJ2-7	CSVDRGHEQYF
-	TRBV25-1	TRBJ1-1	CASSEWGEFGAFF
few	TRBV5-1	TRBJ2-2	CASSLIAGANTGELFF
once	TRBV2	TRBJ1-2	CASSDNPGTVNGYTF
few	TRBV7-2	TRBJ2-4	CASSFQGTTTKNIQYF
-	TRBV19	TRBJ2-2	CASSKGLAGNTGELFF
-	TRBV27	TRBJ1-2	CASSRESTAILNYGYTF
-	TRBV6-1	TRBJ2-1	CASCLTSGSSNEQFF
once	TRBV7-2	TRBJ2-7	CASSPQRGEQYF
-	TRBV6-1	TRBJ2-3	CASSSGGTTTDTQYF
few	TRBV7-2	TRBJ1-4	CASSPFNEKLFF
-	TRBV5-1	TRBJ1-1	CASSPQGQGLNTEAFF
few	TRBV11-2	TRBJ2-7	CASSPTGVEQYF
-	TRBV7-2	TRBJ1-2	CASRQENGYTF
-	TRBV6-6	TRBJ1-2	CASSYSKAGREGYTF
-	TRBV6-1	TRBJ1-3	CASTPGFGNTIYF
-	TRBV27	TRBJ1-2	CASSSTGGNYGYTF
few	TRBV19	TRBJ2-5	CASSSSGSETQYF
-	TRBV7-2	TRBJ2-1	CASSPRDRGWLFF
-	TRBV7-2	TRBJ1-5	CASSLEAGRNQPQHF
-	TRBV10-2	TRBJ2-3	CASSESLPGQGPGKPTDTQYF
few	TRBV10-2	TRBJ2-2	CASSVLEAGELFF
once	TRBV7-8	TRBJ1-5	CASTRQGNQNQPQHF
once	TRBV6-5	TRBJ1-4	CASSYSIGGPGEKLFF
-	TRBV27	TRBJ2-7	CASSVTSGRAPSSYEQYF
few	TRBV9	TRBJ1-4	CASSIGTDNEKLFF
-	TRBV5-1	TRBJ1-5	CASSLGQGSNQPQHF
-	TRBV15	TRBJ1-4	CATSRTTGGRYSEKLFF
-	TRBV6-6	TRBJ2-5	CASSYPTGGVETQYF
-	TRBV10-1	TRBJ2-3	CASSPRGNPTDTQYF
-	TRBV29-1	TRBJ2-7	CSVEPTGSSYEQYF
-	TRBV27	TRBJ2-7	CASSLQGTVPYEQYF
-	TRBV5-1	TRBJ2-3	CASSGGLAGGDTQYF
few	TRBV19	TRBJ2-1	CASRTSVNYNEQFF
-	TRBV5-1	TRBJ1-1	CASSLEPGWNTEAFF
-	TRBV10-1	TRBJ2-5	CASSDRGLAGGSETQYF